The 2 T cell receptor beta chains below all came from one sample that was sequenced in a study of CD8+CD57+ T cells in acquired aplastic anemia. Whoever was chosen for sequencing had shown CD8+CD57+ cell expansion by flow cytometry. The study profiled TCR beta VDJ and CDR3 using genomic DNA as template. One entry per CDR3 protein results from TCRdb running MiXCR on the reads. This table holds about 160,000 distinct CDR3 sequences, around 48% found once. Sequenced: sorted CD4+, CD8+, or CD8+CD57+ T cells (not recorded which) from PBMCs. The source is a human donor with aplastic anemia.

A word on this clonotype: A much larger clone sits a single nucleotide away, making a read error possible. The rearrangement links TRBV5-1 to TRBJ2-7, with 9 bases fitting TRBD1. Germline CDR1 SGHRS, CDR2 YFSETQ. The CDR3 loop spans 15 amino acids. The CDR3 sequence is CASSPPPGQGYEQHF. For the CDR3, the DNA is TGCGCCAGCAGCCCCCCCCCGGGACAGGGCTACGAGCAGCACTTC.

This clonotype occurred many times. This chain's CDR3 is CASSLSGGGPQETQYF. DNA for the CDR3: TGTGCCAGCAGCTTATCTGGCGGGGGGCCCCAAGAGACCCAGTACTTC. The gene calls are TRBV13 and TRBJ2-5; 8 bases line up with TRBD2. V lost 2 bases to trimming and J lost 1 base; unmatched junction nucleotides: 6. CDR1 PRHDT and CDR2 FYEKMQ come from the germline V gene (reference sequence). The CDR3 spans 16 residues.